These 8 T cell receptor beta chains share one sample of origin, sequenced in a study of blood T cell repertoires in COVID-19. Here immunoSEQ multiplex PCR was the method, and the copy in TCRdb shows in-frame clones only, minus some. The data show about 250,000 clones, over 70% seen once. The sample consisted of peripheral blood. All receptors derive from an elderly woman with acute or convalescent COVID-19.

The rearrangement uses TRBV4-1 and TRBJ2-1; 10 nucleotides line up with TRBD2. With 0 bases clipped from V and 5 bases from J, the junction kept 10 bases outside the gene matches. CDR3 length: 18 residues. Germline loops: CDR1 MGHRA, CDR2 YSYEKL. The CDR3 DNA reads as TGCGCCAGCAGCCAAGATTCGGCTAGCGGGGGCCCGGACAATGAGCAGTTCTTC. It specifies CASSQDSASGGPDNEQFF.

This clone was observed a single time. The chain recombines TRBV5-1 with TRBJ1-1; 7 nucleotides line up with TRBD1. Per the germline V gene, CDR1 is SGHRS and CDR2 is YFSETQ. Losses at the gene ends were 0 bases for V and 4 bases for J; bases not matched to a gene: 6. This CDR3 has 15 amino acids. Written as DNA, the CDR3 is TGCGCCAGCAGCTTGGGACAGGGATCGGGCACTGAAGCTTTCTTT. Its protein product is CASSLGQGSGTEAFF.

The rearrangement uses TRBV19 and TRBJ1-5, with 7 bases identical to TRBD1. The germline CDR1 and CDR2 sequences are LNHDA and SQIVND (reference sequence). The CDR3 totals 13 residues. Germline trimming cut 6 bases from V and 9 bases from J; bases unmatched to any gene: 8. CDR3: CASSTGDRRPQHF. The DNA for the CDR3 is TGTGCCAGTAGCACAGGGGACCGGAGGCCCCAGCATTTT.

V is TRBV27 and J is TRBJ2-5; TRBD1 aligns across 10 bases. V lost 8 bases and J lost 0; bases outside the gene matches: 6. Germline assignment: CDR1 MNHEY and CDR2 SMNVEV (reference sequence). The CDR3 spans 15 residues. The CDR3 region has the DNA TGTGCCAGCCATAGACAGGGGGCGAACCAAGAGACCCAGTACTTC. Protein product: CASHRQGANQETQYF.

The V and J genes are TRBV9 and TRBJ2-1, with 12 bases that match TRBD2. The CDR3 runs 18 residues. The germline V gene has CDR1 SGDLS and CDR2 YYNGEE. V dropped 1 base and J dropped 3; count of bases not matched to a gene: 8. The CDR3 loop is CASSVTMGLAGDYNEQFF. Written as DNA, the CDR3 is TGTGCCAGCAGCGTAACCATGGGACTAGCGGGTGACTACAATGAGCAGTTCTTC.

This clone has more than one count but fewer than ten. The CDR3 loop is CASTVGVGREAFF. The CDR3 coding sequence is TGCGCCAGCACCGTAGGGGTCGGCAGGGAAGCTTTCTTT. The V gene is TRBV5-1, the J gene TRBJ1-1; the D gene is possibly TRBD1 (5 bases). The CDR3 length is 13 residues. V lost 6 bases to trimming and J lost 8 bases, with 17 bases between them. Germline CDR1 SGHRS, CDR2 YFSETQ.

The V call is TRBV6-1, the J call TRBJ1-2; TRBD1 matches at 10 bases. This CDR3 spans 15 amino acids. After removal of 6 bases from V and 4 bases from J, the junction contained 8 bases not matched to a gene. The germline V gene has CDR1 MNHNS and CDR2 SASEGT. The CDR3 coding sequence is TGTGCCAGCAGAAAATCCGGGACAGGGGTCTATGGCTACACCTTC. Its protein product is CASRKSGTGVYGYTF.

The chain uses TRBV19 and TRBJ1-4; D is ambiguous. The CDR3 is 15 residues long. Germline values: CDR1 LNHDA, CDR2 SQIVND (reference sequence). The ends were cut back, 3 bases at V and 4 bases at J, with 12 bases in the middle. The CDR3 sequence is CASSILLGDNEKLFF. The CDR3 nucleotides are TGTGCCAGTAGTATTTTGTTAGGAGATAATGAAAAACTGTTTTTT.